The 27 T cell receptor beta chains in this list originate from one sample, sequenced in a study of shared clonotypes between healthy human individuals. Here immunoSEQ multiplex PCR was the method, and the copy in TCRdb shows in-frame clones only, minus some. The sample has over 2 million clones; roughly 90% are singletons. Sequenced: naive CD4+ T cells from PBMCs. The subset: CD45RA+ positively selected. The receptor set was obtained from a man younger than 30 in good health. Some clones in this sample may be carry-over from other donors' samples.

V is TRBV30 and J is TRBJ2-1; D unresolved. CDR1 is GTSNPN and CDR2 is SVGIG in the germline V gene (reference sequence). V was shortened by 5 bases and J by 5 bases, with 4 bases between the two germline ends. The length of the CDR3 is 10 residues. The CDR3 nucleotides are TGTGCCTGGGGCCACAATGAGCAGTTCTTC. It is translated as CAWGHNEQFF.

The J gene is TRBJ2-7, the V gene TRBV18, with D tentatively TRBD2 (5 bases). V lost 6 bases and J 4 bases, leaving 7 bases between the germline ends. The CDR3 contains 11 residues. Germline values: CDR1 KGHSH, CDR2 LQKENI. The CDR3 DNA reads as TGTGCCAGCTCCGGAGGATACGAGCAGTACTTC. Residues: CASSGGYEQYF.

CDR3 bases: TGTGCCAGCAGCGCGAGTCGCTCCGGGGCGAATGAGCAGTTCTTC. This encodes CASSASRSGANEQFF. The chain joins TRBV7-3 to TRBJ2-1; the D gene could be TRBD1 or TRBD2 (5 bases each). The CDR3 totals 15 residues. Germline CDR1 SGHTA, CDR2 FQGTGA. The V gene lost 5 bases and the J gene lost 7 bases, with 18 bases spanning the gap.

The CDR3 loop reads CASSGGSRGTDTQYF. As DNA, the CDR3 is TGTGCCAGCAGTGGGGGGAGTCGGGGCACAGATACGCAGTATTTT. The chain combines TRBV2 with TRBJ2-3; D possibly uses TRBD1 or TRBD2 (5 bases each). Germline V gene sequence: CDR1 SNHLY, CDR2 FYNNEI. Trimming stripped 4 bases from V and 1 base from J, with 12 bases between. The CDR3 runs to 15 residues.

On this clone: This sample also contains other DNA sequences that code for the same CDR3. J is TRBJ1-3 and V is TRBV28, with unresolved D. Germline CDR1 is MDHEN and CDR2 is SYDVKM. This CDR3 region has 10 residues. V was shortened by 4 bases and J by 7 bases, with 2 bases between the two germline ends. This CDR3 is CASSSNTIYF. CDR3 sequence (DNA): TGTGCCAGCAGTTCGAACACCATATATTTT. Complete variable domain (other parts from reference TRBV28 and TRBJ1-3): DVKVTQSSRYLVKRTGEKVFLECVQDMDHENMFWYRQDPGLGLRLIYFSYDVKMKEKGDIPEGYSVSREKKERFSLILESASTNQTSMYLCASSSNTIYFGEGSWLTVV.

For this clone: Within the sample, other DNA sequences also encode this same CDR3. DNA for the CDR3: TGCGCCAGCAGCTTGCAGGGAGGCAATCAGCCCCAGCATTTT. Amino acids: CASSLQGGNQPQHF. The chain recombines TRBV5-1 with TRBJ1-5; D is perhaps TRBD1 (5 bases). The V end was cut by 1 base, the J end by 2 bases, with 7 bases between. The germline gives CDR1 SGHRS, CDR2 YFSETQ. The CDR3 runs to 14 residues.

The chain couples TRBV25-1 to TRBJ1-1; 7 bases map to TRBD1. Trimming took 3 bases from V and 10 from J; bases not matched to a gene: 2. CDR1 MGHDK and CDR2 SYGVNS come from the germline V gene. CDR3 length: 11 residues. CDR3 region: CASSEGQRAFF. In DNA, the CDR3 is TGTGCCAGCAGTGAGGGACAGAGAGCTTTCTTT.

V and J are TRBV11-3 and TRBJ2-2; 10 bases are shared with TRBD2. The CDR3 contains 17 residues. The germline V gene encodes CDR1 SGHNT and CDR2 YENEEA. V trimming: 0 bases; J trimming: 4 bases; junction bases outside the gene matches: 5. Here the CDR3 DNA reads TGTGCCAGCAGCTTAGAATTGGCTAGCGGGAGCACCGGGGAGCTGTTTTTT. Translating gives CASSLELASGSTGELFF.

The rearrangement joins TRBV10-1 to TRBJ2-3; perhaps TRBD2 as D (5 bases). Germline CDR1 and CDR2: WNHNN and SYGVQD (reference sequence). The V and J ends lost 6 bases and 3 bases respectively, with 19 bases between them. CDR3 length: 16 amino acids. CDR3 region: CASSSTRSLGTDTQYF. CDR3 coding DNA: TGCGCCAGCAGCTCTACTAGGTCTCTCGGAACAGATACGCAGTATTTT.

The chain is built from TRBV5-1 and TRBJ1-1, with TRBD1 matching over 7 bases. The V gene end was trimmed by 9 bases and the J gene end by 3 bases; junction bases not matched to a gene: 8. The CDR3 loop spans 13 amino acids. CDR1 is SGHRS and CDR2 is YFSETQ in the germline V gene. CDR3 amino acids: CATRTGVDTEAFF. The DNA for the CDR3 is TGCGCCACCCGCACAGGGGTCGACACTGAAGCTTTCTTT.

The J gene is TRBJ2-2, the V gene TRBV5-5; 9 nucleotides agree with TRBD1. CDR1 is SGHKS and CDR2 is YYEKEE in the germline V gene (reference sequence). There are 17 residues in the CDR3. Trimming cost V 0 bases and J 3 bases; bases outside gene matches: 6. The CDR3 sequence is CASSLEAGTGYTGELFF. The CDR3 DNA is TGTGCCAGCAGCTTGGAGGCCGGGACAGGGTACACCGGGGAGCTGTTTTTT.

V is TRBV6-1 and J is TRBJ2-7; D may be TRBD1 (6 bases). CDR1 is MNHNS and CDR2 is SASEGT in the germline V gene. Trimming removed 1 base from V and 2 bases from J, with 21 bases in between. The CDR3 sequence is 18 residues long. CDR3 residues: CASSEEILGASLTYEQYF. The DNA for the CDR3 is TGTGCCAGCAGTGAAGAGATCTTGGGGGCCTCCTTGACCTACGAGCAGTACTTC.

V is TRBV27 and J is TRBJ1-1; tentative D call: TRBD1 (5 bases). Deletions cut 5 bases from V and 0 bases from J, with 13 bases between. The CDR3 length is 15 residues. Germline loops: CDR1 MNHEY, CDR2 SMNVEV (reference sequence). The CDR3 reads CASSTGDVMNTEAFF. The CDR3 nucleotides are TGTGCCAGCAGTACGGGGGACGTAATGAACACTGAAGCTTTCTTT.

The gene calls are TRBV6-1 and TRBJ1-4; TRBD1 is a possible D gene (6 bases). Germline V gene sequence: CDR1 MNHNS, CDR2 SASEGT. V was pared by 0 bases and J by 7 bases, with 18 bases between. The CDR3 length is 17 residues. CDR3 residues: CASSEAHRWGAAEKLFF. The CDR3 nucleotides read TGTGCCAGCAGTGAAGCCCATCGATGGGGGGCAGCTGAAAAACTGTTTTTT.

The chain recombines TRBV4-1 with TRBJ1-5; 9 positions match TRBD1. V was pared by 4 bases and J by 4 bases, with 8 bases of the junction left unmatched. The length of the CDR3 is 16 residues. The germline V gene has CDR1 MGHRA and CDR2 YSYEKL. CDR3 sequence: CASSRPGQGLNQPQHF. The CDR3 DNA reads TGCGCCAGCAGCCGACCCGGACAGGGGCTGAATCAGCCCCAGCATTTT.

The chain recombines TRBV6-6 with TRBJ2-7; a weak D match, TRBD1 (6 bases). The ends were cut back, 8 bases at V and 13 bases at J, with 15 bases in the middle. The CDR3 is 10 amino acids. CDR1 MNHNY and CDR2 SVGAGI come from the germline V gene (reference sequence). This CDR3 is CASGTGHPYF. The CDR3 DNA reads as TGTGCCAGCGGAACGGGACACCCCTACTTC.

This chain connects TRBV19 to TRBJ2-1; 10 nucleotides match TRBD2. Germline V gene sequence: CDR1 LNHDA, CDR2 SQIVND (reference sequence). V dropped 5 bases and J dropped 10; count of bases not matched to a gene: 14. This CDR3 is 16 amino acids long. In DNA form, the CDR3 reads TGTGCCAGTAGTCCTCCAGGACTAGCGGCCCTATACGAGCAGTTCTTC. This gives the protein CASSPPGLAALYEQFF. The full variable domain, its missing parts supplied by reference TRBV19 and TRBJ2-1, is DGGITQSPKYLFRKEGQNVTLSCEQNLNHDAMYWYRQDPGQGLRLIYYSQIVNDFQKGDIAEGYSVSREKKESFPLTVTSAQKNPTAFYLCASSPPGLAALYEQFFGPGTRLTVL.

As to this clone: The sample holds other DNA sequences that translate to the same CDR3. CDR3 nucleotide sequence: TGTGCCAGCAGTTACGGAGCTAGCGGGAACTACGAGCAGTACTTC. This encodes CASSYGASGNYEQYF. The chain combines TRBV6-5 with TRBJ2-7, with 9 nucleotides matching TRBD2. With 2 bases clipped from V and 3 bases from J, the junction kept 5 bases outside the gene matches. The CDR3 is 15 amino acids. CDR1 is MNHEY and CDR2 is SVGAGI in the germline V gene.

The genes are TRBV11-2 and TRBJ2-3, with TRBD2 identical over 10 bases. This CDR3 comprises 16 residues. The germline V gene encodes CDR1 SGHAT and CDR2 FQNNGV. V was clipped by 5 bases and J by 0 bases; unmatched bases: 5. CDR3 DNA sequence: TGTGCCAGCAGCCCCCGAGCGGGAGGGAGCACAGATACGCAGTATTTT. Its translation is CASSPRAGGSTDTQYF.

The sample holds a few counts of this clone. V usage is TRBV28 and J usage is TRBJ1-4; D gene unclear. V was cut by 5 bases and J by 8 bases, with 9 bases left in between. The CDR3 length is 12 residues. CDR1 is MDHEN and CDR2 is SYDVKM in the germline V gene. Here the CDR3 reads CASSPEGEKLFF. As DNA, the CDR3 is TGTGCCAGCAGTCCAGAGGGCGAAAAACTGTTTTTT.

The chain has TRBV5-1 and TRBJ2-5; D remains ambiguous. The CDR3 runs 15 residues. The V end was cut by 2 bases, the J end by 2 bases, with 13 bases between. Germline V gene data show CDR1 as SGHRS and CDR2 as YFSETQ. CDR3 nucleotides: TGCGCCAGCAGCTTCTCGAAGGGCCGTCAAGAGACCCAGTACTTC. Its translation: CASSFSKGRQETQYF.

On this clone itself: Other nucleotide sequences in the sample specify the same CDR3. The chain combines TRBV6-1 with TRBJ2-7, with TRBD1 identical over 8 bases. The length of the CDR3 is 13 residues. J was trimmed by 2 bases and V by 3 bases; bases with no gene match: 0. Germline CDR1 MNHNS, CDR2 SASEGT. The CDR3 is CASSDRGPYEQYF. The CDR3 nucleotides are TGTGCCAGCAGTGACAGGGGGCCCTACGAGCAGTACTTC.

This chain joins TRBV2 and TRBJ1-2, with 9 bases matching TRBD1. V lost 6 bases, J lost 3 bases, and 8 bases stayed unmatched. Per germline, CDR1 SNHLY and CDR2 FYNNEI. The CDR3 is made up of 15 amino acids. The CDR3 protein is CASRKPRDRDYGYTF. DNA of the CDR3: TGTGCCAGCAGGAAACCCCGGGACAGGGACTATGGCTACACCTTC.

The chain is built from TRBV28 and TRBJ2-7, with unresolved D. This CDR3 is 15 amino acids long. CDR1 is MDHEN and CDR2 is SYDVKM in the germline V gene. V lost 9 bases and J lost 0, with 18 bases in between. This chain's CDR3 is CASKDNSAPSYEQYF. The CDR3 nucleotides read TGTGCCAGTAAAGACAATTCGGCGCCCTCCTACGAGCAGTACTTC.

The rearrangement uses TRBV5-4 and TRBJ2-5; TRBD1 is a possible D gene (5 bases). The ends were cut back, 1 base at V and 7 bases at J, with 14 bases in the middle. Germline V CDR1 and CDR2: SGHNT, YYREEE (reference sequence). The CDR3 is 14 amino acids. The CDR3 loop reads CASSLSDQRGTQYF. In DNA form, the CDR3 reads TGTGCCAGCAGCTTGTCGGACCAAAGGGGGACCCAGTACTTC.

The chain joins TRBV15 to TRBJ2-1; no clear D. The CDR3 has 11 residues. CDR1 LNHNV and CDR2 YYDKDF come from the germline V gene (reference sequence). V was trimmed by 0 bases and J by 7 bases, leaving 1 base between them. The CDR3: CATSRENEQFF. CDR3 nucleotide sequence: TGTGCCACCAGCAGAGAGAATGAGCAGTTCTTC.

This sequence joins TRBV4-3 and TRBJ2-3, with 13 bases aligning to TRBD2. CDR3 length equals 19 residues. The ends lost 4 bases at V and 3 bases at J; junction bases unmatched: 13. Germline loops: CDR1 LGHNA, CDR2 YSLEER. The CDR3 loop reads CASSPRTSGSSVWTDTQYF. Here the CDR3 DNA reads TGCGCCAGCAGCCCTAGGACTAGCGGGAGTAGCGTCTGGACAGATACGCAGTATTTT.